The sequence of this TCR beta chain was determined in a study of T cell responses to AZD1222 COVID-19 vaccine. Germline loops: CDR1 KGHDR, CDR2 SFDVKD. The CDR3 is made up of 13 amino acids. V dropped 4 bases and J dropped 6 bases, with 9 bases sitting between them. Data came from immunoSEQ multiplex PCR; TCRdb stores just in-frame clones and leaves some out. The table lists approximately 140,000 clones, roughly 90% of them singletons, with around 1.6% in the top ten. Details on this clone: Other nucleotide sequences in the sample specify the same CDR3.

The sequencing used peripheral blood, collected 28 days after the second AZD1222 dose. The TCR comes from an adult who received the AZD1222 COVID-19 vaccine. This sequence joins TRBV24-1 and TRBJ1-5; D might be TRBD1 (6 bases). CDR3 sequence (DNA): TGTGCCACCAGTGACCAAGGGGGTCAGCCCCAGCATTTT. Translation: CATSDQGGQPQHF.